One and the same sample provided the 10 T cell receptor beta chains below, sequenced in a study of T-cell memory formation after mild COVID-19. In TCRdb, the 5' RACE reads were re-called with MiXCR into one record per CDR3 protein. The table lists 500,000 to 600,000 distinct CDR3 sequences, roughly 17% of them singletons. Sample: PBMCs or a T cell subset sorted from them (not recorded which). The source of these receptors is an adult woman who had mild COVID-19 (a few samples of this study predate the infection). Cell type and time point are not known.

This chain uses TRBV9 with TRBJ2-7; 12 bases map to TRBD2. Germline lookup yields CDR1 SGDLS and CDR2 YYNGEE. The length of the CDR3 is 17 residues. Unmatched junction bases numbered 9, after V lost 1 base and J lost 4 bases. This chain's CDR3 is CASSVNPLAGGLYEQYF. The CDR3 DNA follows: TGTGCCAGCAGCGTAAACCCCCTAGCGGGAGGGCTTTACGAGCAGTACTTC.

The V and J genes are TRBV19 and TRBJ1-1, with D perhaps TRBD1 (6 bases). V was trimmed by 5 bases and J by 6 bases, leaving 16 bases between them. This CDR3 is 14 amino acids long. In germline, CDR1 is LNHDA, CDR2 SQIVND (reference sequence). The CDR3 nucleotides read TGTGCCAGTAGTCATAAAACAGGGAGCGCTGAAGCTTTCTTT. Translated: CASSHKTGSAEAFF.

This clonotype has more than one count but fewer than ten. The V and J genes are TRBV7-8 and TRBJ2-5; D is undetermined. The CDR3 is 15 amino acids. V was cut by 7 bases and J by 2 bases, with 17 bases left in between. Germline V gene lookup returns CDR1 SGHVS and CDR2 FQNEAQ. CDR3 DNA sequence: TGTGCCAGCACCTCCGGAACGGTCCTTCAAGAGACCCAGTACTTC. Translation gives CASTSGTVLQETQYF.

Many counts were recorded for this clonotype. The gene calls are TRBV6-6 and TRBJ2-3, with TRBD2 matching 9 bases. The CDR3 length is 14 residues. V lost 8 bases and J lost 3; bases outside the gene matches: 6. Germline CDR1 and CDR2: MNHNY and SVGAGI (reference sequence). The CDR3 loop is CASEERGETDTQYF. As DNA, the CDR3 is TGTGCCAGCGAAGAGCGGGGGGAAACAGATACGCAGTATTTT.

The chain uses TRBV7-9 and TRBJ1-2, with D perhaps TRBD1 (5 bases). CDR1 is SEHNR and CDR2 is FQNEAQ in the germline V gene (reference sequence). The CDR3 sequence is 13 residues long. V was cut by 4 bases and J by 13 bases, with 19 bases left in between. The CDR3 coding sequence is TGTGCCAGCAGCTCTGGGACTACTACGGAGTGCACCTTC. It encodes CASSSGTTTECTF. Drawing the rest from reference TRBV7-9 and TRBJ1-2, the complete variable domain is DTGVSQNPRHKITKRGQNVTFRCDPISEHNRLYWYRQTLGQGPEFLTYFQNEAQLEKSRLLSDRFSAERPKGSFSTLEIQRTEQGDSAMYLCASSSGTTTECTFGSGTRLTVV.

The gene calls are TRBV19 and TRBJ1-1; no clear D. The CDR3 is made up of 12 amino acids. V lost 7 bases and J 4 bases, leaving 10 bases between the germline ends. Germline CDR1 reads LNHDA; CDR2 reads SQIVND (reference sequence). The CDR3: CASNYGATEAFF. CDR3 sequence (DNA): TGTGCCAGTAACTATGGCGCCACTGAAGCTTTCTTT.

The gene calls are TRBV11-2 and TRBJ2-5, with D possibly matching TRBD2 (5 bases). This CDR3 spans 12 amino acids. Germline CDR1 reads SGHAT; CDR2 reads FQNNGV. V was clipped by 8 bases and J by 1 base, with 8 bases between them. This chain's CDR3 is CASGEGQETQYF. The CDR3, as DNA: TGTGCCAGCGGAGAGGGCCAAGAGACCCAGTACTTC.

Only a few counts were recorded for this clonotype. The chain couples TRBV20-1 to TRBJ1-1; maybe TRBD1 (5 bases). The germline V gene has CDR1 DFQATT and CDR2 SNEGSKA (reference sequence). The CDR3 is 15 amino acids. The V gene lost 6 bases and the J gene lost 0 bases, with 17 bases spanning the gap. In nucleotides, the CDR3 is TGCAGTGCCAAGCTTGGGGGGAGTCTGAACACTGAAGCTTTCTTT. It codes for CSAKLGGSLNTEAFF.

The chain is built from TRBV19 and TRBJ1-2; TRBD1 aligns across 7 bases. The germline V gene encodes CDR1 LNHDA and CDR2 SQIVND (reference sequence). The length of the CDR3 is 16 residues. V dropped 5 bases and J dropped 5; count of bases not matched to a gene: 14. The CDR3 DNA reads TGTGCCAGTAGTCATATTCCGGGACAGAATAGTTATGGCTACACCTTC. It specifies CASSHIPGQNSYGYTF.

CDR3 in amino acids: CASTPYRGPETQYF. The CDR3 nucleotides are TGTGCCAGCACTCCTTACAGGGGGCCAGAGACCCAGTACTTC. The V gene is TRBV25-1, the J gene TRBJ2-5, with 9 bases aligning to TRBD1. V gave up 7 bases and J gave up 4 bases; unmatched junction bases: 7. Germline V gene sequence: CDR1 MGHDK, CDR2 SYGVNS. This CDR3 has 14 residues.